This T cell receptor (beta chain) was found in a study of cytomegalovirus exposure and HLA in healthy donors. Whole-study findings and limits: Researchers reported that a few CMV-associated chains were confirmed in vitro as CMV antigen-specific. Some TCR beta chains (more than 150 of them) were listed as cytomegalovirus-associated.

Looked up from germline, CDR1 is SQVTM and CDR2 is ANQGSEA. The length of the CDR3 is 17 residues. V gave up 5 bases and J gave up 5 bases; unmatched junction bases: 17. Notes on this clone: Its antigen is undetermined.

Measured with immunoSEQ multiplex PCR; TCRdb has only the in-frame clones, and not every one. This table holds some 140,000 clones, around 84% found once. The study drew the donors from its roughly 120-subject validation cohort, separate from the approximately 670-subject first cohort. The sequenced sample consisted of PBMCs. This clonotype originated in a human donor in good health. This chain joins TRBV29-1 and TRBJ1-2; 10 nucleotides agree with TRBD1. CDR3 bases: TGCAGCGTTCTGGACAGGGGGATTCTATTCGAACGGTATGGCTACACCTTC. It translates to CSVLDRGILFERYGYTF.